This TCR beta chain was recorded in a study of type 1 regulatory T cells. Study-wide background: T-allo10 is a Tr1-enriched, alloantigen-specific CD4 T cell product made in vitro.

V dropped 2 bases and J dropped 5; count of bases not matched to a gene: 11. Per the germline V gene, CDR1 is LGHNA and CDR2 is YNFKEQ. This CDR3 is 17 amino acids long. The graft donor-derived T-allo10 cells reportedly recognize host alloantigens, are anergic, and suppress alloantigen-specifically. This clonotype occurred a few times. No antigen is known for it. TCRdb reanalysed the reads using MiXCR and keeps one entry per CDR3 protein. The data show approximately 23,000 distinct CDR3 sequences, about two thirds seen once. This sequence originates from a human donor in good health. The V gene is TRBV4-2, the J gene TRBJ2-5, with TRBD2 matching over 10 bases. The source material was cultured T cells, either the whole culture or a sorted T cell fraction (not recorded which). Subset given: Tr1-enriched cell product generated in vitro against host alloantigens. The CDR3 region has the DNA TGTGCCAGCAGCCAAAAGAAGCTCAGCGGGGGGGCCGAGACCCAGTACTTC. This gives the protein CASSQKKLSGGAETQYF.